This T cell receptor (beta chain) was obtained from a study of a mutant IDH1 vaccine in newly diagnosed glioma. Concerning this clone itself: What it binds is not known.

The CDR3 length is 16 residues. The germline V gene encodes CDR1 MDHEN and CDR2 SYDVKM. V was pared by 3 bases and J by 0 bases, with 12 bases between. Produced via immunoSEQ multiplex PCR; TCRdb's table is partial and in-frame only. The table records 75,000 to 95,000 clones, around nine tenths of them present only once. Regarding time point: week 47, end of study. Vaccination comprised doses that each held 300 ug of mutant IDH1 20-mer peptide, plus topical imiquimod. Material: PBMCs, obtained from a glioma patient whose treatment included an IDH1 peptide vaccine. The chain has TRBV28 and TRBJ1-5, with unresolved D. This clonotype was obtained from a woman between 45 and 65 years old with glioma. This CDR3 reads CASSFPSASSNQPQHF. CDR3 DNA: TGTGCCAGCAGTTTCCCCAGCGCCAGTAGCAATCAGCCCCAGCATTTT. Together with reference TRBV28 and TRBJ1-5, the CDR3 gives the full variable domain: DVKVTQSSRYLVKRTGEKVFLECVQDMDHENMFWYRQDPGLGLRLIYFSYDVKMKEKGDIPEGYSVSREKKERFSLILESASTNQTSMYLCASSFPSASSNQPQHFGDGTRLSIL.